This T cell receptor beta chain was retrieved from a study of shared clonotypes between healthy human individuals. Concerning this clone itself: As yet, its antigen is unknown.

This CDR3 comprises 15 residues. The V end lost 5 bases, the J end lost 0 bases, and 13 bases lay between the germline ends. Germline V lookup: CDR1 MNHEY, CDR2 SVGAGI. The authors ran the assay at deep level. Some clones are missing from TCRdb's copy, which holds only in-frame ones; the method was immunoSEQ multiplex PCR. The sample holds about 1,800,000 clones, about 95% seen once. CD8 cells regarded as naive lacked CD45RO, were positively chosen for CCR7, and omitted terminally differentiated effector memory CD45RA+ cells. Recent acute infections and vaccinations were absent in the healthy HIV-negative adult donors. Findings and caveats of the study: Clonotype sharing across a few donors was observed for about 5.5% of naive CD4 clonotypes. It was only blood that was sampled, and tissue repertoires likely differ.

The sequencing input was naive CD8+ T cells sorted from blood. The TCR sequence derives from a man younger than 35 in good health. The chain combines TRBV6-5 with TRBJ1-1; TRBD1 is a possible D gene (6 bases). CDR3 bases: TGTGCCAGCAGTCCGGGTACAGGGATGAACACTGAAGCTTTCTTT. Its translation is CASSPGTGMNTEAFF.